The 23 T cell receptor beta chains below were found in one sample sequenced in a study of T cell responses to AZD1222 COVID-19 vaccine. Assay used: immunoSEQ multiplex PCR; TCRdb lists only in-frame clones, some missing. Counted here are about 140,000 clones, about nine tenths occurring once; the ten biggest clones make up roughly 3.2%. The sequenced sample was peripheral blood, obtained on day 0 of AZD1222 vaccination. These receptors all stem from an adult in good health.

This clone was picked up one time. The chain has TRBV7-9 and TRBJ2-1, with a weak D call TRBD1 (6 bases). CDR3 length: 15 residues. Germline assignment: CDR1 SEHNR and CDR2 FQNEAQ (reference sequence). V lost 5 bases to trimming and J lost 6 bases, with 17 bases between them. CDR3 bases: TGTGCCAGCAGCGCCCGACAGGCGCCCGTCAATGAGCAGTTCTTC. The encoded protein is CASSARQAPVNEQFF.

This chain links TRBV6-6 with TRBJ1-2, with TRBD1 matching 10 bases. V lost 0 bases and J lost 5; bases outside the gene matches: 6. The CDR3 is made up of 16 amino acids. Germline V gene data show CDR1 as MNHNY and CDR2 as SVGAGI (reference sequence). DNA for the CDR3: TGTGCCAGCAGTTACTCCGGGGGACAGGGGCAGTATGGCTACACCTTC. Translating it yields CASSYSGGQGQYGYTF.

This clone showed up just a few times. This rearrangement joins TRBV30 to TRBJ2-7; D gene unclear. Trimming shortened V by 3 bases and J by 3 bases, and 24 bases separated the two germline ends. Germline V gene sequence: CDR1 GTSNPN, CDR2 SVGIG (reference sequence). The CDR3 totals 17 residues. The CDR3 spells CAWRDLTDDRHNYEQYF. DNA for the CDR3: TGTGCCTGGAGGGACCTTACCGACGACCGACACAACTACGAGCAGTACTTC.

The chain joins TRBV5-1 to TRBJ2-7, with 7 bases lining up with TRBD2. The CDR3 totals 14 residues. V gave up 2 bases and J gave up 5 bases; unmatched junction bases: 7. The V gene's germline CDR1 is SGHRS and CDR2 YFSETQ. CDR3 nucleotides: TGCGCCAGCAGCTTTAGGTGGGGAGGGGACGAGCAGTACTTC. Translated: CASSFRWGGDEQYF. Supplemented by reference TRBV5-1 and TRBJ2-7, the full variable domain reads KAGVTQTPRYLIKTRGQQVTLSCSPISGHRSVSWYQQTPGQGLQFLFEYFSETQRNKGNFPGRFSGRQFSNSRSEMNVSTLELGDSALYLCASSFRWGGDEQYFGPGTRLTVT.

In nucleotides, the CDR3 is TGTGCCAGCACCCCACCGGGTGGGAACTATGGCTACACCTTC. Translated, it gives CASTPPGGNYGYTF. V usage is TRBV6-6 and J usage is TRBJ1-2; D gene ambiguous. Germline V lookup: CDR1 MNHNY, CDR2 SVGAGI (reference sequence). Trimming removed 7 bases from V and 2 bases from J, with 14 bases in between. This CDR3 is 14 amino acids long.

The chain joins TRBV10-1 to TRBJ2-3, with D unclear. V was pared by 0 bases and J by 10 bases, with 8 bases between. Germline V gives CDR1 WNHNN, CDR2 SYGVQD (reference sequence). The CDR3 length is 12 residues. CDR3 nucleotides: TGCGCCAGCAGTGAGTCGAAGGTCTCGCAGTATTTT. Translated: CASSESKVSQYF.

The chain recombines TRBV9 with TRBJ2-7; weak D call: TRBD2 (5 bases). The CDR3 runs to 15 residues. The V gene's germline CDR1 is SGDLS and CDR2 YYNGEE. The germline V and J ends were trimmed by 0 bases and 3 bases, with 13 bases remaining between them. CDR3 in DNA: TGTGCCAGCAGCGTAGGTTCGGGAAAGATCTACGAGCAGTACTTC. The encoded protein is CASSVGSGKIYEQYF.

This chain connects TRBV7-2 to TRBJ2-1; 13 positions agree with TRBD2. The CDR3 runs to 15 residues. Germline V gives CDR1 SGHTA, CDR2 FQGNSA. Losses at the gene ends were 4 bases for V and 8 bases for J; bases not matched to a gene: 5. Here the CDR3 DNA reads TGTGCCAGCAGCTCAACTAGCGGGAGGGTCTATGAGCAGTTCTTC. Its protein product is CASSSTSGRVYEQFF.

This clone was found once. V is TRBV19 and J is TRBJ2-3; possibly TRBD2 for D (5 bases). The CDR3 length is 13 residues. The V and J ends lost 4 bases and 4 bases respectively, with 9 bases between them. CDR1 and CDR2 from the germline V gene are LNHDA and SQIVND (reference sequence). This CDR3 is CASSRERADTQYF. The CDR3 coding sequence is TGTGCCAGTAGTAGGGAGAGGGCAGATACGCAGTATTTT.

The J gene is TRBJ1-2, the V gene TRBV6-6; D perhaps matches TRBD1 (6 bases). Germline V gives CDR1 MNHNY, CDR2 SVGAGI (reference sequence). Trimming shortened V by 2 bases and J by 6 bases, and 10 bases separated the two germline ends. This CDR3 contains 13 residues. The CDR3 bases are TGTGCCAGCAGTTACAGACAGGCCCATGGCTACACCTTC. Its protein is CASSYRQAHGYTF.

The CDR3 coding sequence is TGTGCCAGCAGTTACTCGGGGACAGGGATGGGGAATGGCTACACCTTC. The encoded protein is CASSYSGTGMGNGYTF. This chain joins TRBV6-5 and TRBJ1-2, with 9 bases identical to TRBD1. The CDR3 totals 16 residues. Germline V gene lookup returns CDR1 MNHEY and CDR2 SVGAGI. V trimming: 0 bases; J trimming: 6 bases; junction bases outside the gene matches: 8.

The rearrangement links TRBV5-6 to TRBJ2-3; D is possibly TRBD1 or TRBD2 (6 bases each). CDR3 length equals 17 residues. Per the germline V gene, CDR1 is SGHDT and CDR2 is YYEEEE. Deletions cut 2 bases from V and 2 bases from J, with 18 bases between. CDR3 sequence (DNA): TGTGCCAGCAGCTTTCGTCTTAGGGGGGAGCTCACAGATACGCAGTATTTT. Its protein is CASSFRLRGELTDTQYF.

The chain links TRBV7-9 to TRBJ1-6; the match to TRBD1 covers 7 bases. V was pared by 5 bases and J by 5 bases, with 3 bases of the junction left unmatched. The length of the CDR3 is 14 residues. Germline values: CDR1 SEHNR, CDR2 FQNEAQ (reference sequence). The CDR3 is CASSLTGNNSPLHF. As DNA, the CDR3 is TGTGCCAGCAGCCTGACAGGGAATAATTCACCCCTCCACTTT.

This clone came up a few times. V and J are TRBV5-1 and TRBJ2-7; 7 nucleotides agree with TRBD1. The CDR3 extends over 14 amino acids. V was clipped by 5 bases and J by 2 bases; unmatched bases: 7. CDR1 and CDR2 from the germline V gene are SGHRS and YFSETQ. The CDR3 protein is CASRPSTGAYEQYF. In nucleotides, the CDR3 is TGCGCCAGCAGACCCTCCACAGGGGCCTACGAGCAGTACTTC.

The CDR3 bases are TGTGCCAGCGGCCCTGGAGGTTGGGGCTACACCTTC. Protein product: CASGPGGWGYTF. This chain links TRBV7-2 with TRBJ1-2, with unresolved D. V was cut by 8 bases and J by 8 bases, with 15 bases left in between. Germline V gene lookup returns CDR1 SGHTA and CDR2 FQGNSA. This CDR3 region has 12 residues.

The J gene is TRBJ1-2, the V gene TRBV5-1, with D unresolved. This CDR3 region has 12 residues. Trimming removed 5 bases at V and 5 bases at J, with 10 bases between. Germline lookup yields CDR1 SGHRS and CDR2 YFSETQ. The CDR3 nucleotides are TGCGCCAGCAGGAAGAACGAGTATGGCTACACCTTC. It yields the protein CASRKNEYGYTF. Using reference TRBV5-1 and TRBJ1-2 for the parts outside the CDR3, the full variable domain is KAGVTQTPRYLIKTRGQQVTLSCSPISGHRSVSWYQQTPGQGLQFLFEYFSETQRNKGNFPGRFSGRQFSNSRSEMNVSTLELGDSALYLCASRKNEYGYTFGSGTRLTVV.

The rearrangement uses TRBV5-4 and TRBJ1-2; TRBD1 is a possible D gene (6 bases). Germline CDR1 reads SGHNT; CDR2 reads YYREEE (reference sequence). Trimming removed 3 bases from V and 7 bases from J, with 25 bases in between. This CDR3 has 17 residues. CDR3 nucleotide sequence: TGTGCCAGCAGCTACCTCCGGGGGCAGGGAAGCCTACTTGGCTACACCTTC. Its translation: CASSYLRGQGSLLGYTF.

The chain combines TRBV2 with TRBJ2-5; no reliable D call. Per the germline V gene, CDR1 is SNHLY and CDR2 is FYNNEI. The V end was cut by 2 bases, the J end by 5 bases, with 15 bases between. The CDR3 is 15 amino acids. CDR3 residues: CASSEQFQWRETQYF. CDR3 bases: TGTGCCAGCAGTGAACAGTTTCAGTGGCGGGAGACCCAGTACTTC.

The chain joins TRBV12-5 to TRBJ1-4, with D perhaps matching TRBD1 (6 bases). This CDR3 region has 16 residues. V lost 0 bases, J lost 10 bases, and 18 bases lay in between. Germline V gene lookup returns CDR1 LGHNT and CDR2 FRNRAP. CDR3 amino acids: CASGLVRQAGDVKLFF. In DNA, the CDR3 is TGTGCTAGTGGTTTGGTCAGACAGGCGGGCGATGTAAAACTGTTTTTT.

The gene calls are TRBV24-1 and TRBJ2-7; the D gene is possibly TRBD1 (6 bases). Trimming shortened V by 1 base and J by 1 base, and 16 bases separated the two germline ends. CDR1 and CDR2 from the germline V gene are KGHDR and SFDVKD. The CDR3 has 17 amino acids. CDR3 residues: CATSDFSETGPSYEQYF. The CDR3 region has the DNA TGTGCCACCAGTGATTTTTCCGAGACAGGACCTTCCTACGAGCAGTACTTC.

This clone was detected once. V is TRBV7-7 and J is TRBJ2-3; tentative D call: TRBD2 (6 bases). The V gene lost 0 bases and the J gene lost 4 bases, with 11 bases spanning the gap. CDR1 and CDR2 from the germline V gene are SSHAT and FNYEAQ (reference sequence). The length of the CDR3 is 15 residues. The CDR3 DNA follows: TGTGCCAGCAGCTTAGCACTAGCAGGAGCAGATACGCAGTATTTT. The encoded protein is CASSLALAGADTQYF.

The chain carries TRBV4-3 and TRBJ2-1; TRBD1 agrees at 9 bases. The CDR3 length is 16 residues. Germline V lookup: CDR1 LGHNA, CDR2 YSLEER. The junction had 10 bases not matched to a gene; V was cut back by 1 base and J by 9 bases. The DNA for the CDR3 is TGCGCCAGCAGCCAAGCCCGCACCTGGACAGGGGCTGAGCAGTTCTTC. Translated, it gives CASSQARTWTGAEQFF.

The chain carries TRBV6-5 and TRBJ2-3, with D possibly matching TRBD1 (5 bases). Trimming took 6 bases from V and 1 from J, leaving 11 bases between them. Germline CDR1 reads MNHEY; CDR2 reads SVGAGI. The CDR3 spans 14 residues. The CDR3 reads CASRDPGRTDTQYF. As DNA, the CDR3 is TGTGCCAGCAGGGACCCAGGGCGCACAGATACGCAGTATTTT.